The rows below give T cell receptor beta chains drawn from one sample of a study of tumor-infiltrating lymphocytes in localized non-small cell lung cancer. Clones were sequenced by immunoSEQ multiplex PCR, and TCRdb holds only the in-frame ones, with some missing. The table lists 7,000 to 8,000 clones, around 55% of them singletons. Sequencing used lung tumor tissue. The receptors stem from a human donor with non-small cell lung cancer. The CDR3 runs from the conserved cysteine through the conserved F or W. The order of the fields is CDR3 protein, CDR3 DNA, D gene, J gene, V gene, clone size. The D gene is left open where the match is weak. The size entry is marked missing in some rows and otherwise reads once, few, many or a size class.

cdr3_aa: CASSLREPSSGNTIYF; cdr3_nt: TGTGCCAGCAGCTTGAGGGAGCCGAGCTCTGGAAACACCATATATTTT; d_call: .; j_call: TRBJ1-3; v_call: TRBV5-6; clone_size: .
cdr3_aa: CASSQDRMGIDEKLFF; cdr3_nt: TGCGCCAGCAGCCAAGATCGGATGGGAATCGATGAAAAACTGTTTTTT; d_call: .; j_call: TRBJ1-4; v_call: TRBV4-1; clone_size: once
cdr3_aa: CASSEMSDGGDAFF; cdr3_nt: TGTGCCAGCAGTGAAATGTCGGACGGGGGCGACGCTTTCTTT; d_call: .; j_call: TRBJ1-1; v_call: TRBV2; clone_size: .
cdr3_aa: CASSPDRGNSPLHF; cdr3_nt: TGTGCCAGCTCACCCGACAGGGGAAATTCACCCCTCCACTTT; d_call: TRBD1; j_call: TRBJ1-6; v_call: TRBV18; clone_size: few
cdr3_aa: CASSRIGLETQYF; cdr3_nt: TGTGCCAGCAGCAGAATAGGGCTAGAGACCCAGTACTTC; d_call: .; j_call: TRBJ2-5; v_call: TRBV6-1; clone_size: .
cdr3_aa: CASSQRPQDTQYF; cdr3_nt: TGTGCCAGCAGCCAACGCCCCCAAGATACGCAGTATTTT; d_call: .; j_call: TRBJ2-3; v_call: TRBV7-2; clone_size: medium-sized
cdr3_aa: CASSGTYADTQYF; cdr3_nt: TGTGCCAGCAGCGGGACATACGCAGATACGCAGTATTTT; d_call: .; j_call: TRBJ2-3; v_call: TRBV9; clone_size: .
cdr3_aa: CASSPGWGGMNTEAFF; cdr3_nt: TGTGCCAGCAGTCCTGGGTGGGGGGGCATGAACACTGAAGCTTTCTTT; d_call: .; j_call: TRBJ1-1; v_call: TRBV27; clone_size: .
cdr3_aa: CASSLGAGAPGVSTGELFF; cdr3_nt: TGTGCCAGCAGCTTGGGAGCTGGGGCGCCGGGTGTTAGCACCGGGGAGCTGTTTTTT; d_call: .; j_call: TRBJ2-2; v_call: TRBV5-8; clone_size: .
cdr3_aa: CASSYKVTDSNQPQHF; cdr3_nt: TGTGCCAGCAGTTACAAGGTGACAGATAGCAATCAGCCCCAGCATTTT; d_call: .; j_call: TRBJ1-5; v_call: TRBV6-6; clone_size: .
cdr3_aa: CASSVTSGDYNEQFF; cdr3_nt: TGTGCCAGTAGTGTAACTAGCGGGGATTACAATGAGCAGTTCTTC; d_call: TRBD2; j_call: TRBJ2-1; v_call: TRBV19; clone_size: few
cdr3_aa: CASTLKGLRLGGDTGELFF; cdr3_nt: TGTGCCAGCACCCTAAAGGGGTTGCGGCTTGGGGGAGACACCGGGGAGCTGTTTTTT; d_call: .; j_call: TRBJ2-2; v_call: TRBV7-8; clone_size: .
cdr3_aa: CASSLGGRDRGRETQYF; cdr3_nt: TGTGCCAGCAGCTTGGGGGGCCGGGACAGGGGGCGAGAGACCCAGTACTTC; d_call: TRBD1; j_call: TRBJ2-5; v_call: TRBV5-4; clone_size: .
cdr3_aa: CASSPDRVVHEQYF; cdr3_nt: TGTGCCAGCAGCCCGGACCGGGTAGTCCACGAGCAGTACTTC; d_call: .; j_call: TRBJ2-7; v_call: TRBV7-1; clone_size: .
cdr3_aa: CASSYGAGQPQHF; cdr3_nt: TGTGCCAGCAGTTATGGGGCAGGGCAGCCCCAGCATTTT; d_call: .; j_call: TRBJ1-5; v_call: TRBV7-8; clone_size: .
cdr3_aa: CASSTTGAPWFRTGELFF; cdr3_nt: TGTGCCAGTAGTACTACTGGGGCCCCCTGGTTTCGCACCGGGGAGCTGTTTTTT; d_call: .; j_call: TRBJ2-2; v_call: TRBV19; clone_size: .
cdr3_aa: CASSLGTDTQYF; cdr3_nt: TGTGCCAGCAGCTTAGGCACAGATACGCAGTATTTT; d_call: .; j_call: TRBJ2-3; v_call: TRBV7-8; clone_size: .
cdr3_aa: CASSESSWDRGPYSNQPQHF; cdr3_nt: TGCGCCAGCAGTGAGTCATCGTGGGACAGAGGACCGTATAGCAATCAGCCCCAGCATTTT; d_call: TRBD1; j_call: TRBJ1-5; v_call: TRBV10-1; clone_size: .
cdr3_aa: CASRRQGGMNTEAFF; cdr3_nt: TGCGCCAGCAGACGACAGGGCGGTATGAACACTGAAGCTTTCTTT; d_call: TRBD1; j_call: TRBJ1-1; v_call: TRBV5-1; clone_size: .
cdr3_aa: CASSPPGTGVSDTQYF; cdr3_nt: TGTGCCAGCAGCCCTCCCGGGACAGGTGTTTCAGATACGCAGTATTTT; d_call: TRBD1; j_call: TRBJ2-3; v_call: TRBV7-2; clone_size: once
cdr3_aa: CASSLNSGADEQFF; cdr3_nt: TGTGCCAGCAGTTTAAATTCGGGAGCCGATGAGCAGTTCTTC; d_call: .; j_call: TRBJ2-1; v_call: TRBV28; clone_size: .
cdr3_aa: CASSSRGDTEAFF; cdr3_nt: TGTGCCAGCTCCTCCAGGGGCGACACTGAAGCTTTCTTT; d_call: .; j_call: TRBJ1-1; v_call: TRBV18; clone_size: .
cdr3_aa: CASSLGGGQGSSNYGYTF; cdr3_nt: TGTGCCAGCAGCTTGGGGGGGGGACAGGGGTCTTCGAACTATGGCTACACCTTC; d_call: TRBD1; j_call: TRBJ1-2; v_call: TRBV5-4; clone_size: once
cdr3_aa: CASSLGPGPNYGYTF; cdr3_nt: TGCGCCAGCAGCTTGGGACCCGGGCCAAACTATGGCTACACCTTC; d_call: .; j_call: TRBJ1-2; v_call: TRBV5-1; clone_size: .
cdr3_aa: CASSPGPRRRNIYGYTF; cdr3_nt: TGTGCCAGCTCACCAGGTCCTCGGCGGAGGAATATCTATGGCTACACCTTC; d_call: .; j_call: TRBJ1-2; v_call: TRBV18; clone_size: .
cdr3_aa: CASSYAGRETQYF; cdr3_nt: TGTGCCAGCAGTTATGCAGGGAGGGAGACCCAGTACTTC; d_call: .; j_call: TRBJ2-5; v_call: TRBV6-5; clone_size: .
cdr3_aa: CASSFETAFSYEQYF; cdr3_nt: TGTGCCAGCAGCTTTGAGACAGCCTTCTCCTACGAGCAGTACTTC; d_call: .; j_call: TRBJ2-7; v_call: TRBV11-2; clone_size: .
cdr3_aa: CASTGQLTDTQYF; cdr3_nt: TGCGCCAGCACCGGACAGCTGACAGATACGCAGTATTTT; d_call: .; j_call: TRBJ2-3; v_call: TRBV10-2; clone_size: once